Each of the 3 T cell receptor beta chains below was sequenced from the same sample in a study of technical replicates of blood from four donors. Produced via immunoSEQ multiplex PCR; TCRdb's table is partial and in-frame only. The sample has approximately 82,000 clones; about 90% are singletons. The source material was T cells isolated from PBMCs. The receptors here all came from a human donor in good health.

This chain connects TRBV5-6 to TRBJ1-1, with 8 bases aligning to TRBD1. Trimming removed 4 bases from V and 6 bases from J; junction bases left unmatched: 8. Per the germline V gene, CDR1 is SGHDT and CDR2 is YYEEEE. This CDR3 has 14 residues. CDR3: CASSPRRTGSEAFF. In nucleotides, the CDR3 is TGTGCCAGCAGCCCCAGGAGGACAGGGTCTGAAGCTTTCTTT.

V gene TRBV6-1 combines with J gene TRBJ2-7; 7 bases are a match to TRBD1. V was pared by 0 bases and J by 6 bases, with 2 bases of the junction left unmatched. CDR3 length equals 13 residues. Looked up from germline, CDR1 is MNHNS and CDR2 is SASEGT. The CDR3 bases are TGTGCCAGCAGTGAAGCCAGGGGGACCGAGCAGTACTTC. Its protein is CASSEARGTEQYF.

The chain combines TRBV19 with TRBJ1-1, with TRBD1 matching 10 bases. The junction had 24 bases not matched to a gene; V was cut back by 7 bases and J by 1 base. This CDR3 region has 21 residues. Germline V gene data show CDR1 as LNHDA and CDR2 as SQIVND (reference sequence). CDR3 protein: CASTPRWVRGTGARENTEAFF. Written as DNA, the CDR3 is TGTGCCAGTACCCCCAGGTGGGTTCGAGGGACAGGGGCGCGTGAGAACACTGAAGCTTTCTTT.